Listed below are T cell receptor beta chains from one sample, sequenced in a study of CD8 T cells in Susac syndrome. TCRdb independently ran MiXCR on the immunoSEQ multiplex PCR reads; one entry per CDR3 protein. The sample records more than 110,000 distinct CDR3 sequences, approximately 95% being singletons. Input material: CD4+ T cells from PBMCs. These receptor sequences come from a human donor with Susac syndrome. The CDR3 runs from the conserved cysteine through the conserved F or W. D genes are given only for firm matches. The size of a clone is reported for some rows only, either as once, few or many, or as a class for expanded clones.

d_call | clone_size | j_call | v_call | cdr3_nt | cdr3_aa
. | . | TRBJ1-1 | TRBV19 | TGTGCCAGTAGTCTCAGGGACGGGAGCACTGAAGCTTTCTTT | CASSLRDGSTEAFF
TRBD2 | . | TRBJ2-7 | TRBV20-1 | TGCAGTGCTAGTACAGTACTAGCGGGTGGGAATGGGCAGTACTTC | CSASTVLAGGNGQYF
TRBD2 | . | TRBJ2-1 | TRBV20-1 | TGCAGTGCTATAGCGGGGGCAAGGAATGAGCAGTTCTTC | CSAIAGARNEQFF
. | . | TRBJ2-4 | TRBV28 | TGTGCCAGCAGTCCCGGGGCACTTGACATTCAGTACTTC | CASSPGALDIQYF
TRBD2 | . | TRBJ2-5 | TRBV20-1 | TGCAGTGCTAGGCCGGGGGGGGCCTGGGAGACCCAGTACTTC | CSARPGGAWETQYF
TRBD1 | once | TRBJ2-7 | TRBV12-3/TRBV12-4 | TGTGCCAGCAGCAGAGGCCGGGACAGGGGGATGGTTGAGCAGTACTTC | CASSRGRDRGMVEQYF
. | . | TRBJ1-5 | TRBV5-1 | TGCGCCAGCAGCTCCGCGGGGGGACTCCAGCCCCAGCATTTT | CASSSAGGLQPQHF
. | . | TRBJ2-5 | TRBV12-3/TRBV12-4 | TGTGCCAGCGGGGACCACTTCTCAGAGACCCAGTACTTC | CASGDHFSETQYF
. | . | TRBJ1-6 | TRBV28 | TGTGCCAGCAGTTCTTGGTCCCTACGAACGGGGAATTCACCCCTCCACTTT | CASSSWSLRTGNSPLHF
. | . | TRBJ1-1 | TRBV7-9 | TGTGCCAGCAGTTGGGGTGGCAAGAACACTGAAGCTTTCTTT | CASSWGGKNTEAFF
TRBD1 | . | TRBJ1-6 | TRBV5-1 | TGCGCCAGCAGCTTGGGGACAGGGAACGATAATTCACCCCTCCACTTT | CASSLGTGNDNSPLHF
. | . | TRBJ2-5 | TRBV28 | TGTGCCAGCAGTTTTTCGCAGGGCGGCCAGACCCAGTACTTC | CASSFSQGGQTQYF
TRBD1 | . | TRBJ1-1 | TRBV27 | TGTGCCAGCAGTCGACGGGACAGGGAAGAAACTGAAGCTTTCTTT | CASSRRDREETEAFF
. | once | TRBJ1-4 | TRBV11-2 | TGTGCCAGCAGCCCCCCTCTGGGGGTAAGTGAAAAACTGTTTTTT | CASSPPLGVSEKLFF
. | . | TRBJ2-5 | TRBV19 | TGTGCCAGTAGTATCGCGACAGTCCAAGAGACCCAGTACTTC | CASSIATVQETQYF
. | . | TRBJ1-1 | TRBV7-9 | TGTGCCAGCAGCTTTTATCAGGGGACGGAAGCTTTCTTT | CASSFYQGTEAFF
TRBD1 | . | TRBJ2-5 | TRBV10-3 | TGTGCCATCAGCCGGGACAGGTCACAAGAGACCCAGTACTTC | CAISRDRSQETQYF
. | . | TRBJ2-5 | TRBV27 | TGTGCCAGCAGTAAAGCGGCTGGGGGTTGGGAGACCCAGTACTTC | CASSKAAGGWETQYF
TRBD2 | . | TRBJ2-2 | TRBV20-1 | TGCAGTGCTAACCCTGCGGGAGGACCCACCGGGGAGCTGTTTTTT | CSANPAGGPTGELFF
TRBD1 | once | TRBJ1-2 | TRBV5-4 | TGTGCCAGCAGTCATCCGGGACAGGGGAGTGGCTACACCTTC | CASSHPGQGSGYTF
. | . | TRBJ2-7 | TRBV29-1 | TGCAGCGTTGTCACGGGGAACACCTACGAGCAGTACTTC | CSVVTGNTYEQYF
. | . | TRBJ1-2 | TRBV20-1 | TGCAGTGCTAGAGGTCAGGGGTTAGTTGGCTACACCTTC | CSARGQGLVGYTF
TRBD2 | . | TRBJ2-5 | TRBV5-1 | TGCGCCAGCAGCTTGGGAGGTAGCGGGTACCAAGAGACCCAGTACTTC | CASSLGGSGYQETQYF
. | once | TRBJ2-4 | TRBV30 | TGTGCCGGCACCGCAGGTGATCTAGCCAAAAACATTCAGTACTTC | CAGTAGDLAKNIQYF
. | . | TRBJ1-5 | TRBV12-3/TRBV12-4 | TGTGCCAGCAGTTTGACAGAATTGGGGTCCAATCAGCCCCAGCATTTT | CASSLTELGSNQPQHF
TRBD1 | . | TRBJ1-2 | TRBV30 | TGTGCCTGGAGGGCGACAGGGACTGGTACTGGGGGCTACACCTTC | CAWRATGTGTGGYTF
. | once | TRBJ1-6 | TRBV20-1 | TGCAGTGCTCCGCTCGGTAGAGGTTCACCCCTCCACTTT | CSAPLGRGSPLHF
. | . | TRBJ1-1 | TRBV4-1 | TGCGCCAGCAGCCAAGGGAAAAACTGGGCCACTGAAGCTTTCTTT | CASSQGKNWATEAFF
. | . | TRBJ2-5 | TRBV3-1 | TGTGCCAGCACCCCCCGGGGCGGGTCCAGGATGGAGACCCAGTACTTC | CASTPRGGSRMETQYF
TRBD2 | . | TRBJ2-5 | TRBV6-6 | TGTGCCAGCACCCTAGCGGAAGAGACCCAGTACTTC | CASTLAEETQYF